The next 32 T cell receptor beta chains were all read from a single sample in a study of blood T cell repertoires in COVID-19. Using immunoSEQ multiplex PCR, the repertoire was profiled, and TCRdb retains in-frame clones only, with some absent. The profile shows under 250,000 clones, roughly four fifths of them singletons. The specimen was peripheral blood. These receptors all come from a woman between 18 and 29 years old with acute or convalescent COVID-19.

The rearrangement links TRBV27 to TRBJ2-1; D ambiguous. This CDR3 contains 15 residues. The V gene lost 2 bases and the J gene lost 7 bases, with 15 bases spanning the gap. Germline V gene data show CDR1 as MNHEY and CDR2 as SMNVEV (reference sequence). The CDR3 protein is CASSLLVASLNEQFF. The CDR3 DNA follows: TGTGCCAGCAGTTTACTAGTTGCCTCTCTTAATGAGCAGTTCTTC.

This clone is a singleton in its sample. This sequence joins TRBV6-2 or TRBV6-3 and TRBJ2-1, with TRBD2 matching 16 bases. V was pared by 0 bases and J by 4 bases, with 6 bases of the junction left unmatched. Germline loops: CDR1 MNHEY, CDR2 SVGEGT. CDR3 size: 19 residues. The CDR3 is CASSYSNQGLAGGYNEQFF. The CDR3 DNA is TGTGCCAGCAGTTACTCGAACCAGGGACTAGCGGGGGGGTACAATGAGCAGTTCTTC.

J is TRBJ2-1 and V is TRBV2; no reliable D call. The germline V gene encodes CDR1 SNHLY and CDR2 FYNNEI. CDR3 length: 16 amino acids. V was trimmed by 4 bases and J by 3 bases, leaving 16 bases between them. The CDR3 DNA sequence: TGTGCCAGCAGTGGCCCGCTGGCGGAAGACTACAATGAGCAGTTCTTC. Its protein product is CASSGPLAEDYNEQFF.

The rearrangement joins TRBV6-2 or TRBV6-3 to TRBJ2-1; 10 bases are a match to TRBD2. V shed 3 bases and J 4 bases; nucleotides not matched to a gene: 6. Per the germline V gene, CDR1 is MNHEY and CDR2 is SVGEGT. The CDR3 has 16 residues. The CDR3 region has the DNA TGTGCCAGCAGTTATTCCGGACTAGCGGTATACAATGAGCAGTTCTTC. This sequence encodes CASSYSGLAVYNEQFF.

The sample holds a few counts of this clone. CDR3 region: CASSPGQAHYEQYF. The CDR3 DNA follows: TGCGCCAGCAGCCCCGGACAGGCCCACTACGAGCAGTACTTC. This rearrangement joins TRBV5-1 to TRBJ2-7; 7 bases are a match to TRBD1. The germline V gene encodes CDR1 SGHRS and CDR2 YFSETQ. With 4 bases clipped from V and 3 bases from J, the junction kept 7 bases outside the gene matches. This CDR3 region has 14 residues.

The chain couples TRBV28 to TRBJ2-2, with 8 bases lining up with TRBD2. Losses at the gene ends were 7 bases for V and 4 bases for J; bases not matched to a gene: 8. Germline values: CDR1 MDHEN, CDR2 SYDVKM. The length of the CDR3 is 15 residues. CDR3 nucleotide sequence: TGTGCCAGCACCCCGGGACTAGTGGCCACCGGGGAGCTGTTTTTT. Amino acid sequence: CASTPGLVATGELFF.

This chain connects TRBV28 to TRBJ1-5; tentative D call: TRBD1 (6 bases). Germline assignment: CDR1 MDHEN and CDR2 SYDVKM. Trimming pared 5 bases from V and 0 bases from J, leaving 14 bases between. CDR3 length equals 16 residues. CDR3 loop: CASSQHTGYSNQPQHF. DNA for the CDR3: TGTGCCAGCAGTCAACATACAGGGTATAGCAATCAGCCCCAGCATTTT.

The genes are TRBV27 and TRBJ2-5, with TRBD1 matching over 7 bases. Germline trimming cut 5 bases from V and 3 bases from J; bases unmatched to any gene: 6. Germline-derived CDR1 and CDR2 are MNHEY and SMNVEV (reference sequence). This CDR3 comprises 14 residues. CDR3 bases: TGTGCCAGCAGTCTAGGGGGCCGGAAAGAGACCCAGTACTTC. Amino acids: CASSLGGRKETQYF.

V gene TRBV15 combines with J gene TRBJ2-7; weak D call: TRBD1 (6 bases). The CDR3 spans 14 residues. Trimming cost V 1 base and J 2 bases, with 9 bases left between them. Germline CDR1 and CDR2: LNHNV and YYDKDF (reference sequence). CDR3 nucleotide sequence: TGTGCCACCAGCAGAGGGGACATACCCTACGAGCAGTACTTC. The encoded protein is CATSRGDIPYEQYF.

The chain couples TRBV29-1 to TRBJ1-4; 7 nucleotides line up with TRBD1. The germline gives CDR1 SQVTM, CDR2 ANQGSEA. V lost 4 bases, J lost 2 bases, and 4 bases stayed unmatched. This CDR3 has 14 residues. The CDR3 DNA reads as TGCAGCGTTGCCCGGGACAGTACTAATGAAAAACTGTTTTTT. Translated, it gives CSVARDSTNEKLFF.

The chain couples TRBV12-3 or TRBV12-4 to TRBJ2-1; no reliable D call. V gave up 4 bases and J gave up 7 bases, with 5 bases separating them. This CDR3 is built from 11 residues. CDR3 in amino acids: CASSWANEQFF. CDR3 DNA: TGTGCCAGCAGTTGGGCGAATGAGCAGTTCTTC.

This clone has a handful of counts. This sequence joins TRBV14 and TRBJ2-1; 8 bases fit TRBD2. Germline V CDR1 and CDR2: SGHDN, FVKESK. CDR3 length equals 13 residues. V gave up 1 base and J gave up 11 bases; unmatched junction bases: 4. The CDR3 nucleotides read TGTGCCAGCAGCCAAGGACTAGCGACAAAGCAGTTCTTC. It translates to CASSQGLATKQFF.

CDR3 sequence: CATSDPTGGIGETQYF. CDR3 in DNA: TGTGCCACCAGTGACCCGACAGGGGGGATCGGAGAGACCCAGTACTTC. The chain carries TRBV24-1 and TRBJ2-5, with TRBD1 identical over 9 bases. This CDR3 has 16 residues. The germline V gene has CDR1 KGHDR and CDR2 SFDVKD. Unmatched junction bases numbered 9, after V lost 4 bases and J lost 4 bases.

This chain links TRBV19 with TRBJ1-1; the D gene is possibly TRBD1 (6 bases). The CDR3 length is 15 residues. Trimming removed 7 bases at V and 4 bases at J, with 19 bases between. Germline CDR1 LNHDA, CDR2 SQIVND (reference sequence). CDR3 residues: CASTLTPLGATEAFF. In DNA, the CDR3 is TGTGCCAGTACCCTAACCCCTCTGGGGGCCACTGAAGCTTTCTTT.

The chain employs TRBV9 and TRBJ1-3; D uncertain. This CDR3 region has 14 residues. Germline V gene sequence: CDR1 SGDLS, CDR2 YYNGEE. The V end lost 3 bases, the J end lost 4 bases, and 11 bases lay between the germline ends. CDR3 sequence: CASSAGLWGNTIYF. DNA of the CDR3: TGTGCCAGCAGCGCGGGATTGTGGGGAAACACCATATATTTT.

The chain recombines TRBV27 with TRBJ2-7, with TRBD2 matching over 9 bases. The germline CDR1 and CDR2 sequences are MNHEY and SMNVEV (reference sequence). The CDR3 covers 14 residues. V dropped 3 bases and J dropped 2; count of bases not matched to a gene: 2. The chain's CDR3 is CASSFIAGAYEQYF. DNA for the CDR3: TGTGCCAGCAGTTTCATAGCGGGAGCCTACGAGCAGTACTTC.

V and J are TRBV10-3 and TRBJ2-1, with 7 bases that match TRBD2. Losses at the gene ends were 3 bases for V and 6 bases for J; bases not matched to a gene: 8. This CDR3 region has 15 residues. Germline loops: CDR1 ENHRY, CDR2 SYGVKD. CDR3 sequence reads: CAISEVAGGSNEQFF. Here the CDR3 DNA reads TGTGCCATCAGTGAAGTAGCGGGTGGGAGCAATGAGCAGTTCTTC.

The chain is built from TRBV10-3 and TRBJ1-2; 9 nucleotides agree with TRBD1. The germline V gene has CDR1 ENHRY and CDR2 SYGVKD. The CDR3 has 17 amino acids. V lost 2 bases to trimming and J lost 4 bases; unmatched junction nucleotides: 11. This CDR3 is CAISEVQGAKSSYGYTF. CDR3 DNA: TGTGCCATCAGTGAGGTACAGGGGGCGAAAAGTAGCTATGGCTACACCTTC.

The rearrangement uses TRBV4-2 and TRBJ1-4; D unclear. Germline V CDR1 and CDR2: LGHNA, YNFKEQ. CDR3 size: 14 residues. V was shortened by 1 base and J by 7 bases, with 10 bases between the two germline ends. CDR3 in amino acids: CASSQVSGFEKLFF. The CDR3 DNA reads as TGTGCCAGCAGCCAAGTCTCGGGGTTTGAAAAACTGTTTTTT.

The rearrangement links TRBV2 to TRBJ2-5; 7 positions agree with TRBD2. CDR1 is SNHLY, CDR2 FYNNEI, per germline. The CDR3 spans 14 residues. Trimming removed 5 bases from V and 5 bases from J; junction bases left unmatched: 8. The CDR3 nucleotides read TGTGCCAGCAGTAAGACTAGCCGAGGGGAGACCCAGTACTTC. It translates to CASSKTSRGETQYF.

J is TRBJ1-2 and V is TRBV11-2; TRBD1 matches at 9 bases. CDR3 length equals 15 residues. Germline V CDR1 and CDR2: SGHAT, FQNNGV. Germline trimming cut 4 bases from V and 4 bases from J; bases unmatched to any gene: 7. This CDR3 reads CASSSRGGQGYGYTF. The CDR3 DNA reads TGTGCCAGCAGCTCGCGCGGGGGACAGGGCTATGGCTACACCTTC.

The genes are TRBV5-1 and TRBJ1-5; maybe TRBD1 (5 bases). The CDR3 runs to 13 residues. V was pared by 0 bases and J by 5 bases, with 6 bases between. Germline-derived CDR1 and CDR2 are SGHRS and YFSETQ. The CDR3 DNA follows: TGCGCCAGCAGCTTGGGGGGGGATCAGCCCCAGCATTTT. Its protein product is CASSLGGDQPQHF.

This chain uses TRBV6-4 with TRBJ2-7, with 14 bases that match TRBD2. Losses at the gene ends were 10 bases for V and 5 bases for J; bases not matched to a gene: 7. The length of the CDR3 is 14 residues. Germline V lookup: CDR1 MRHNA, CDR2 SNTAGT. The CDR3 sequence: CATPQGLAGDEQYF. In DNA form, the CDR3 reads TGTGCCACCCCCCAGGGACTAGCGGGAGACGAGCAGTACTTC.

The chain employs TRBV6-6 and TRBJ1-6; 11 bases fit TRBD1. This CDR3 is built from 16 residues. V gave up 4 bases and J gave up 8 bases; unmatched junction bases: 7. Germline V gene lookup returns CDR1 MNHNY and CDR2 SVGAGI (reference sequence). CDR3 sequence: CASSWTPGQGDSPLHF. For the CDR3, the DNA is TGTGCCAGCAGTTGGACTCCGGGACAGGGGGATTCACCCCTCCACTTT.

The rearrangement uses TRBV4-1 and TRBJ1-4; 7 positions agree with TRBD1. This CDR3 is built from 15 residues. Germline trimming cut 1 base from V and 8 bases from J; bases unmatched to any gene: 7. The germline CDR1 and CDR2 sequences are MGHRA and YSYEKL. Written as DNA, the CDR3 is TGCGCCAGCAGCCAAGGACAGGGAATTTGGGAAAAACTGTTTTTT. It encodes CASSQGQGIWEKLFF.

The chain has TRBV24-1 and TRBJ2-2, with 7 bases fitting TRBD2. CDR1 and CDR2 (germline): KGHDR, SFDVKD. Trimming cost V 8 bases and J 4 bases; bases outside gene matches: 12. CDR3 length: 16 amino acids. The CDR3 DNA follows: TGTGCCACCAAGGCTAGCGGAACTTATCCCACCGGGGAGCTGTTTTTT. Translation gives CATKASGTYPTGELFF.

The CDR3 is CASSEEVASSGNTIYF. CDR3 DNA: TGTGCCAGCAGTGAAGAAGTAGCATCTTCGGGAAACACCATATATTTT. The rearrangement joins TRBV6-1 to TRBJ1-3; D uncertain. Germline assignment: CDR1 MNHNS and CDR2 SASEGT. With 1 base removed from V and 4 bases from J, the gap between germline ends came to 14 bases. This CDR3 contains 16 residues.

V usage is TRBV2 and J usage is TRBJ1-1, with D possibly being TRBD1 (5 bases). This CDR3 contains 15 residues. Germline values: CDR1 SNHLY, CDR2 FYNNEI. With 0 bases removed from V and 1 base from J, the gap between germline ends came to 9 bases. CDR3 DNA: TGTGCCAGCAGTGAAGCGCGGCAGGGGAACACTGAAGCTTTCTTT. This sequence encodes CASSEARQGNTEAFF.

This chain joins TRBV27 and TRBJ1-2, with TRBD1 as a possible D gene (6 bases). Germline V gene lookup returns CDR1 MNHEY and CDR2 SMNVEV (reference sequence). Trimming pared 8 bases from V and 4 bases from J, leaving 29 bases between. This CDR3 region has 18 residues. CDR3 region: CASGRGGHYSPHLYGYTF. The CDR3, as DNA: TGTGCCAGCGGCCGGGGGGGGCACTACTCTCCTCACCTCTATGGCTACACCTTC.

V is TRBV7-9 and J is TRBJ1-1, with 10 bases matching TRBD1. Looked up from germline, CDR1 is SEHNR and CDR2 is FQNEAQ (reference sequence). Trimming took 1 base from V and 6 from J; bases not matched to a gene: 5. The CDR3 covers 15 residues. CDR3 sequence reads: CASSLGQGALAEAFF. As DNA, the CDR3 is TGTGCCAGCAGCTTAGGACAGGGGGCTCTCGCTGAAGCTTTCTTT.

This clone was observed at least ten times. The CDR3 DNA follows: TGTGCCAGCAGTGAAGAAAGCGGCAGAATGAACACTGAAGCTTTCTTT. This sequence encodes CASSEESGRMNTEAFF. J is TRBJ1-1 and V is TRBV6-1, with no clear D. This CDR3 comprises 16 residues. CDR1 and CDR2 (germline): MNHNS, SASEGT. With 1 base removed from V and 0 bases from J, the gap between germline ends came to 12 bases.

The chain recombines TRBV19 with TRBJ1-2; D possibly corresponds to TRBD1 (5 bases). CDR1 and CDR2 (germline): LNHDA, SQIVND (reference sequence). V lost 1 base, J lost 2 bases, and 8 bases lay in between. The CDR3 covers 14 residues. The CDR3 spells CASSIGDRNYGYTF. In nucleotides, the CDR3 is TGTGCCAGTAGTATAGGCGACAGAAACTATGGCTACACCTTC.